This TCR delta chain was recorded in a study of DNA immune sequencing with unique molecular identifiers (TCRdb year 2020). Looking at the study overall: Immunomagnetic cell separation was used to enrich gammadelta T cells from buffy coats, and the genomic DNA of the enriched gammadelta T cells was then sequenced. gammadelta T cells were enriched from PBMC of approximately 11 healthy individuals by fluorescence-activated cell sorting. To compare enriched with non-enriched material, about 100 ng of enriched gammadelta T-cell DNA and approximately 0.94 ug of non-enriched PBMC DNA were sequenced. An ultrasensitive DNA-based TRD repertoire sequencing method using PCR-introduced unique molecular identifiers was developed and validated in the study. The method was validated on synthetic reference molecules and on blood samples from healthy individuals. Healthy individuals were used as donors, and sorted peripheral blood gammadelta T cells were profiled from some 11 of these donors.

General conclusions and limits of the study: TRD repertoire diversity differed among healthy donors, and several donors were highly oligoclonal, with the top 5 clonotypes making up more than half of productive molecules. Among clonotypes in healthy donors, TRDV2 paired with TRDJ1 was identified as the most common TRD rearrangement. The primer-based approach is unable to detect novel TRD sequences that the primers do not target.

Trimmed from V: 2 bases; trimmed from J: 4 bases; junction bases lacking a gene match: 12. Looking up the germline V gene yields CDR1 GEAIGNYY and CDR2 EKD. CDR3 length: 20 amino acids, cysteine to phenylalanine. Only the CDR3 DNA is retained, 60 bases long and in frame from the first base. Regarding this clone: The specificity of this receptor is unknown. TCRdb attributes to this sequence the protein of a much larger clone, which differs from the DNA translation at residue 6; a read error is likely, and the protein displayed is translated from the DNA.

Library prep was done by multiplex PCR. A 32-plex assay amplified the genomic DNA, with primers for all 8 TRDV and 4 TRDJ genes spanning the CDR3. During 3 to 4 cycles of barcoding PCR, a 12-nucleotide UMI was attached, and a second PCR using Illumina adapter primers followed. AMPure XP beads were used to purify the libraries, whose quality was checked on a Fragment Analyzer using the HS NGS Fragment kit. The sequencing was run with an Illumina MiniSeq mid-output kit, including roughly 22% PhiX, and 150 cycles of paired-end reads. The authors processed their data as follows. MIGEC version 1.2.9 was used to process the reads, grouping the reads by UMI and building error-corrected consensus sequences. Post-processing used modified VDJtools version 1.2.1 scripts and the tcR R package. TCRdb called clones afresh from the public reads with CATT; identical DNA rows were later merged. The V and J calls reflect TCRdb's pipeline rather than the authors' work. For this sample the table gives under 6,000 delta-chain clones, of which 11% were detected only once. Of the sample, about half is held by the ten largest clones.

The receptor was derived from a human donor in good health. Sequencing was done on a sample of gamma-delta T cells enriched from blood buffy coat, or unenriched PBMCs (not recorded which). The chain employs TRDV2 and TRDJ3, and TRDD3 matches 11 of the central bases. Here is the DNA: TGTGCCTGTGACATGAATGGGGGATACGAAGTGGGATGGGACACCCGACAGATGTTTTTC. The encoded protein is CACDMNGGYEVGWDTRQMFF.